This T cell receptor (beta chain) was obtained from a study of T cells after somatic rescue of genetic block. Clones were read by immunoSEQ multiplex PCR, and TCRdb kept only the in-frame ones, dropping some. The sample includes 15,000 or so clones, over 60% of them seen just once. Unmatched junction bases numbered 9, after V lost 8 bases and J lost 4 bases. This CDR3 is 15 amino acids long. Germline lookup yields CDR1 MNHNS and CDR2 SASEGT. This clone was counted a few times. This sequence originates from a man aged 18-30 years. The sample consisted of peripheral blood mononuclear cells (PBMCs). The J gene is TRBJ2-1, the V gene TRBV6-1; 9 nucleotides align to TRBD1. CDR3 region: CASRGPGTGYNEQFF. CDR3 nucleotide sequence: TGTGCCAGCCGGGGGCCCGGGACAGGGTACAATGAGCAGTTCTTC.